The rows below give T cell receptor beta chains drawn from one sample of a study of early T cells in non-severe SARS-CoV-2 infection. TCRdb processed the 5' RACE reads anew with MiXCR; each CDR3 protein has one entry. The table records over 50,000 distinct CDR3 sequences, 8% to 10% of them present only once. Sequencing was done on a sample of whole blood. The receptors originated from an adult who was a healthcare worker with PCR-confirmed SARS-CoV-2 infection or an uninfected control (not recorded which). Both conserved end residues are part of each CDR3.

CDR3 | V
CSARAFGQDDRGYNEQFF | TRBV20-1
CASSLGTVGNEQFF | TRBV5-5
CASTGEGRNEQFF | TRBV27
CASSLSYGDQAFF | TRBV27
CASSIGREHTGAGANVLTF | TRBV19
CAWGPGQGVNTQYF | TRBV30
CASSFGRTGQETQYF | TRBV7-7
CALPPQATNEKLFF | TRBV11-3
CASSSPSYEQYF | TRBV7-8
CSVGLWGLDTEAFF | TRBV29-1
CATGLGSTDTQYF | TRBV11-2
CASAAGGPVDTQYF | TRBV2
CSVEDSGRTFAF | TRBV29-1
CASSLLAGGRETQYF | TRBV28
CASSTGTANQNTGELFF | TRBV4-1
CASSLVAGFYNEQFF | TRBV5-1
CATQPTRGTEAFF | TRBV2
CASTHRTGQETQYF | TRBV11-2
CASSAPGQRAYNEQFF | TRBV5-1
CASGMGQGASSPLHF | TRBV2
CAISGGPLSGEGEQYF | TRBV10-3
CASSPPGAKDGELFF | TRBV3-1
CSVELGGGYEQYF | TRBV29-1
CSVEDRGTEAFF | TRBV29-1
CASSTSPSYNEQFF | TRBV9
CASSVASRQTGELFF | TRBV9
CASSLEETQYF | TRBV11-2
CASSQEGTRNQPQHF | TRBV27